This T cell receptor beta chain derives from a study of blood T cell repertoires in COVID-19. Overall study context: Acute and convalescent COVID-19 samples came from the United States, Italy and Spain. T cells, B-cell-depleted T cells, or PBMCs supplied cDNA or gDNA.

Per the germline V gene, CDR1 is LGHNT and CDR2 is FRNRAP. The CDR3 extends over 19 amino acids. Trimming pared 2 bases from V and 1 base from J, leaving 22 bases between. Source study methods: Quantification of nucleated cells was approximated via reference gene primer amplification. Produced via immunoSEQ multiplex PCR; TCRdb's table is partial and in-frame only. V and J calls plus clone size are reproduced from that table; the DNA served to infer D and trimming. Among 160,000 or so clones listed, around 84% were seen once. The sample was peripheral blood. This TCR was sampled from a middle-aged man with acute or convalescent COVID-19. This chain joins TRBV12-5 and TRBJ2-3; weak D call: TRBD2 (5 bases). The CDR3 sequence is CASGLLDVEVTGGTDTQYF. CDR3 in DNA: TGTGCTAGTGGTTTGTTGGATGTTGAGGTGACCGGGGGCACAGATACGCAGTATTTT.